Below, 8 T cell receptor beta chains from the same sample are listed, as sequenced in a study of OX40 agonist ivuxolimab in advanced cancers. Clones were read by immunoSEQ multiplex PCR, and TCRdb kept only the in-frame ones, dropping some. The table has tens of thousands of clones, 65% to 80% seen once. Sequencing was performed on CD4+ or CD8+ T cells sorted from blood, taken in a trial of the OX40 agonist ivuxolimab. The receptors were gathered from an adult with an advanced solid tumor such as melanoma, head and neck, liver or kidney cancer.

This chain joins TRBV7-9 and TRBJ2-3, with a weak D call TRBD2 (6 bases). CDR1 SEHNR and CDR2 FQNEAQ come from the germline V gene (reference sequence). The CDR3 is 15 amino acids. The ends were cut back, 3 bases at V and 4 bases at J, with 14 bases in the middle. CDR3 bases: TGTGCCAGCAGCTTTCGGCTAGCGCCTCCAGATACGCAGTATTTT. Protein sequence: CASSFRLAPPDTQYF.

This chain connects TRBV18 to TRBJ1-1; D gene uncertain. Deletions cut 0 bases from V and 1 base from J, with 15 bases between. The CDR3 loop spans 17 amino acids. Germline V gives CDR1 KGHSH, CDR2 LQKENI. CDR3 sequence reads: CASSPPYKGPANTEAFF. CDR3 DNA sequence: TGTGCCAGCTCACCACCGTATAAGGGTCCTGCGAACACTGAAGCTTTCTTT.

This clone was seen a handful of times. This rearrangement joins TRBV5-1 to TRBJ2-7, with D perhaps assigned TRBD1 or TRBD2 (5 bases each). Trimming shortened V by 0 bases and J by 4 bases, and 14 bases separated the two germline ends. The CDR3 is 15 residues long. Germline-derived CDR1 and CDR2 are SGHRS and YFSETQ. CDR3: CASSLDGQGVYEQYF. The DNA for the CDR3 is TGCGCCAGCAGCTTGGACGGGCAGGGAGTATACGAGCAGTACTTC.

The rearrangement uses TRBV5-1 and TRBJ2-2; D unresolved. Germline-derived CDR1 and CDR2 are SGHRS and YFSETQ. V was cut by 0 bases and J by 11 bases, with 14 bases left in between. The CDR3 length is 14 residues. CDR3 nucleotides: TGCGCCAGCAGCTTGGAGTTTGGCAGGTTTGAGCTGTTTTTT. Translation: CASSLEFGRFELFF.

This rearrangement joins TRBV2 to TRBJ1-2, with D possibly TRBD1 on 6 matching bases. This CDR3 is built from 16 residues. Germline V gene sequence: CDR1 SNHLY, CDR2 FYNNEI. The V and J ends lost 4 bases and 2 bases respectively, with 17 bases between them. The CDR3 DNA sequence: TGTGCCAGCAGTGTTAACGGGGGGGCCTCAAACTATGGCTACACCTTC. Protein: CASSVNGGASNYGYTF.

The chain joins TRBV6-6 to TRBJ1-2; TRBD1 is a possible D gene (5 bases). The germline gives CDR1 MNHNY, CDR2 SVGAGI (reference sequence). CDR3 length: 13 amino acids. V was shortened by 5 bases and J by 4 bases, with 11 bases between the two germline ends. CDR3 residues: CASSTAGSYGYTF. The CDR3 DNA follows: TGTGCCAGCAGTACCGCAGGGAGCTATGGCTACACCTTC.

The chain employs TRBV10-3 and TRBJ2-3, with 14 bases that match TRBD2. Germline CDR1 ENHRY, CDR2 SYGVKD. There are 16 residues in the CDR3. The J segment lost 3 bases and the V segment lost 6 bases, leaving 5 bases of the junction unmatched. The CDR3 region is CAIRTSGGAVTDTQYF. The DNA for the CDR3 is TGTGCCATCAGGACTAGCGGGGGGGCCGTTACAGATACGCAGTATTTT.

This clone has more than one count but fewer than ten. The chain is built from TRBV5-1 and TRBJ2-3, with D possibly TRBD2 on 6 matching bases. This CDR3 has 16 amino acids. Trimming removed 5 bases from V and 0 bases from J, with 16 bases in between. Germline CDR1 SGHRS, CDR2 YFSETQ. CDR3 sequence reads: CASRFGTGSSTDTQYF. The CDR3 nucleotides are TGCGCCAGCAGATTTGGGACTGGCTCTAGCACAGATACGCAGTATTTT.